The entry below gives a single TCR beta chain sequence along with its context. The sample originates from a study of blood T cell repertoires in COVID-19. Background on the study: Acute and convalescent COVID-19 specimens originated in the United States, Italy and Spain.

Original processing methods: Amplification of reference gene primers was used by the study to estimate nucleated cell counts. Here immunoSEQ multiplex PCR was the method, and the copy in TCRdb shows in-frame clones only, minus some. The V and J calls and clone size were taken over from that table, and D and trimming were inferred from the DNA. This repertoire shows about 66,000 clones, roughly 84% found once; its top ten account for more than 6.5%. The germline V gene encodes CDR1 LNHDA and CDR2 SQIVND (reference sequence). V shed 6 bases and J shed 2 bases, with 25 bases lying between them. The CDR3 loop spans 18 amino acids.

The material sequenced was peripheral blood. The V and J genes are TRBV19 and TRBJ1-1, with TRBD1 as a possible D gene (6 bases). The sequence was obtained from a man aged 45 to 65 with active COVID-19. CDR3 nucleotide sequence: TGTGCCAGTAGCCCGGGGGGGACATGGGGTCCTGGAAACACTGAAGCTTTCTTT. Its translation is CASSPGGTWGPGNTEAFF.